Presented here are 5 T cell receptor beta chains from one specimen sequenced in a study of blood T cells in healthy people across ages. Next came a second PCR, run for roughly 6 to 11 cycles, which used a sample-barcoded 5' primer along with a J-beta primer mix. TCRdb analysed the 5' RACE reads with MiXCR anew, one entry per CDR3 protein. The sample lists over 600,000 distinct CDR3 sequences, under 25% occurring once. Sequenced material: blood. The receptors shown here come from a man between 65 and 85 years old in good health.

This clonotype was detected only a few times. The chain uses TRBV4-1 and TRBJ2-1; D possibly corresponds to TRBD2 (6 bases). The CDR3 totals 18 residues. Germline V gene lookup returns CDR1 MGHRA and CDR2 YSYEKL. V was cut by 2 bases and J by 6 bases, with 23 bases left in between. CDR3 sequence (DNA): TGCGCCAGCAGCCAACTTTATAGCGGATATACTGGGGGCAATGAGCAGTTCTTC. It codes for CASSQLYSGYTGGNEQFF.

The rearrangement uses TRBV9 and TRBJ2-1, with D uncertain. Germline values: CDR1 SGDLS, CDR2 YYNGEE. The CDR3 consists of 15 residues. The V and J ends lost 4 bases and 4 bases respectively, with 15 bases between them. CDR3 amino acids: CASSFGPSLYNEQFF. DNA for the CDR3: TGTGCCAGCAGCTTTGGGCCCAGCTTATACAATGAGCAGTTCTTC.

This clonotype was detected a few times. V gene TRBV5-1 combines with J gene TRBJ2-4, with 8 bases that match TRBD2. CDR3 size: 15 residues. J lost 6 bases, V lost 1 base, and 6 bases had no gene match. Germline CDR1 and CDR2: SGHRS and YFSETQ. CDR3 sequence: CASSLLAGTGNIQYF. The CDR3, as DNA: TGCGCCAGCAGCTTGTTAGCGGGAACGGGAAACATTCAGTACTTC.

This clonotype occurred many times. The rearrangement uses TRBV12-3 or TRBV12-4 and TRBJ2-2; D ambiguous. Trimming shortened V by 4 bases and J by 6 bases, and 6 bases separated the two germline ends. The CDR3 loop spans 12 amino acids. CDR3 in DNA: TGTGCCAGCAGTTGGGTCCCCGGGGAGCTGTTTTTT. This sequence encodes CASSWVPGELFF.

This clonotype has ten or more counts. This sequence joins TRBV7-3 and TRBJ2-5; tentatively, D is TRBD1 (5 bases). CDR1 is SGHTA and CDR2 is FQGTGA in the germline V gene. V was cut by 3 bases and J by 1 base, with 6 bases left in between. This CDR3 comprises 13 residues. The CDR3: CASSLTVQETQYF. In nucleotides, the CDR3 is TGTGCCAGCAGCTTGACAGTCCAAGAGACCCAGTACTTC.